These T cell receptor beta chains were read from a single sample in a study of T cell changes during pregnancy in multiple sclerosis. Generated by immunoSEQ multiplex PCR, the TCRdb table keeps only in-frame clones and is missing some. The sample has more than 90,000 clones; under 95% are singletons. The sample consisted of peripheral blood, taken in the first trimester of pregnancy. The receptors originated from a female donor with multiple sclerosis, enrolled in a pregnancy study. The CDR3 runs from the conserved cysteine through the conserved F or W. Fields, in order: D gene, V gene, J gene, clone size, CDR3 length, CDR3 DNA, CDR3 protein. D genes are given only for firm matches. Only some rows state a clone size, as once, few, many or a class for expanded clones.

>TRBD2|TRBV15|TRBJ2-5|NA|15
TGTGCCACCAGCAGAGATGGGGGGGGAGTAGAGACCCAGTACTTC
CATSRDGGGVETQYF
>NA|TRBV4-1|TRBJ1-2|NA|13
TGCGCCAGCAGCTCTAGCGCTAACTATGGCTACACCTTC
CASSSSANYGYTF
>TRBD1|TRBV14|TRBJ1-2|NA|14
TGTGCCAGCGGACAGGGAACTTCTACTGGGGGCTACACCTTC
CASGQGTSTGGYTF
>TRBD1|TRBV7-9|TRBJ1-4|NA|14
TGTGCCAGCAGCCTGGGACAGGGTGGCGAAAAACTGTTTTTT
CASSLGQGGEKLFF
>NA|TRBV19|TRBJ2-5|NA|15
TGTGCCAGTAGTGTCGGTGGCGGCAGCGCGGAGACCCAGTACTTC
CASSVGGGSAETQYF
>TRBD1|TRBV4-1|TRBJ1-3|NA|16
TGCGCCAGCAGCCAACATACAGGGGCGGCTGGAAACACCATATATTTT
CASSQHTGAAGNTIYF
>TRBD2|TRBV2|TRBJ2-1|NA|19
TGTGCCAGCAGTGAAAGGAGTTTAATAGGACTAGCGGGAGCAAATGAGCAGTTCTTC
CASSERSLIGLAGANEQFF
>NA|TRBV19|TRBJ1-2|NA|13
TGTGCCAGTAGTATGCGGGGTACTACTGGCTACACCTTC
CASSMRGTTGYTF
>TRBD2|TRBV9|TRBJ2-1|NA|19
TGTGCCAGCAGCGTAGGAGGGACTAGCCTTTATCGCTCCTACAATGAGCAGTTCTTC
CASSVGGTSLYRSYNEQFF
>NA|TRBV7-9|TRBJ1-1|NA|11
TGTGCCAGCAGCTTCTTAACTGAAGCTTTCTTT
CASSFLTEAFF
>NA|TRBV19|TRBJ2-7|NA|13
TGTGCCAGTAGTATTGGGAGTGCCTACGAGCAGTACTTC
CASSIGSAYEQYF
>NA|TRBV2|TRBJ2-1|NA|12
TGTGCCAGCAGAGATCCTGCGGGGAAGCAGTTCTTC
CASRDPAGKQFF
>TRBD1|TRBV5-1|TRBJ1-4|NA|15
TGCGCCAGCAGCTTGGCGGGACAGGGAAATGAAAAACTGTTTTTT
CASSLAGQGNEKLFF
>NA|TRBV28|TRBJ2-1|once|15
TGTGCCAGCAGGATCACAGGGTCTTCGATTGATGAGCAGTTCTTC
CASRITGSSIDEQFF
>NA|TRBV6-1|TRBJ1-5|NA|15
TGTGCCAGCAGTGAGAGTTTGTCAGGGAATCAGCCCCAGCATTTT
CASSESLSGNQPQHF
>NA|TRBV4-2|TRBJ1-2|NA|16
TGTGCCAGCAGCCTGGGCTCAGCAACCTCTTTGGATGGCTACACCTTC
CASSLGSATSLDGYTF
>NA|TRBV27|TRBJ2-1|NA|16
TGTGCCAGCAGTCCACTGGCGGGGAGCTCCTACAATGAGCAGTTCTTC
CASSPLAGSSYNEQFF
>TRBD2|TRBV5-1|TRBJ2-2|NA|15
TGCGCCAGCAGCGTAAGCGGGAGTCGGACCGGGGAGCTGTTTTTT
CASSVSGSRTGELFF
>TRBD2|TRBV4-2|TRBJ2-3|NA|17
TGTGCCAGCAGCCAAGCGGGGGCTAGCGGGAGGGGCGATACGCAGTATTTT
CASSQAGASGRGDTQYF
>NA|TRBV5-6|TRBJ1-1|NA|13
TGTGCCAGCACAGAGCAACAGGGCCTAAAAGCTTTCTTT
CASTEQQGLKAFF
>NA|TRBV20-1|TRBJ2-7|NA|11
TGCAGTGCTAGTCGAGGCAACGAGCAGTACTTC
CSASRGNEQYF
>NA|TRBV19|TRBJ1-1|NA|14
TGTGCCAGTAGTACTACAGCGGGCGGCGCTGAAGCTTTCTTT
CASSTTAGGAEAFF
>TRBD1|TRBV5-1|TRBJ1-5|once|13
TGCGCCAGCAGCCGGACAGGGACTCAGCCCCAGCATTTT
CASSRTGTQPQHF
>TRBD1|TRBV15|TRBJ2-3|NA|14
TGTGCCACCAGCAGAGTACAGGGGGCAGATACGCAGTATTTT
CATSRVQGADTQYF
>NA|TRBV2|TRBJ2-7|NA|16
TGTGCCAGCAGTTCCTCACTCTTCACTTATTCCTACGAGCAGTACTTC
CASSSSLFTYSYEQYF
>TRBD1|TRBV27|TRBJ1-4|NA|15
TGTGCCAGCAGTTCCCGAGACAGGGTCGGTGAAAAACTGTTTTTT
CASSSRDRVGEKLFF
>NA|TRBV7-9|TRBJ2-1|NA|10
TGTGCCACCGCGTACAATGAGCAGTTCTTC
CATAYNEQFF
>NA|TRBV6-4|TRBJ2-5|few|13
TGTGCCAGCAGCCCCAACGAGCAAGAGACCCAGTACTTC
CASSPNEQETQYF
>NA|TRBV4-3|TRBJ2-1|NA|14
TGCGCCAGCAGCCAAGGGCTAGCAGGGGATGAGCAGTTCTTC
CASSQGLAGDEQFF
>NA|TRBV12-5|TRBJ2-2|NA|16
TGTGCTAGTGGTTTGGTCATAGCGGAGAACACCGGGGAGCTGTTTTTT
CASGLVIAENTGELFF
>TRBD2|TRBV9|TRBJ2-3|NA|15
TGTGCCAGCAGTTTCGGGACTAGCGTGGGAGATACGCAGTATTTT
CASSFGTSVGDTQYF
>NA|TRBV28|TRBJ2-7|NA|12
TGTGCCAGCATGGAACTAGTGGGCGAGCAGTACTTC
CASMELVGEQYF
>NA|TRBV21-1|TRBJ2-5|NA|16
TGTGCCAGCAGCAAAGTGGGCGAATCGGCCTTGGAGACCCAGTACTTC
CASSKVGESALETQYF
>NA|TRBV11-2|TRBJ1-2|once|14
TGTGCCAGCAGCTTAGATGGTCAGGGGTATGGCTACACCTTC
CASSLDGQGYGYTF
>TRBD1|TRBV6-5|TRBJ2-6|NA|14
TGTGCCAGCAGCCTCACAGGGGACAGCCTCGTCCTGACTTTC
CASSLTGDSLVLTF
>TRBD1|TRBV30|TRBJ2-4|NA|15
TGTGCCCAAAGGGACAGGGTTCTGGACAAAAACATTCAGTACTTC
CAQRDRVLDKNIQYF
>TRBD2|TRBV29-1|TRBJ2-5|NA|15
TGCAGCGTTGCTGTGGCTAGCGGGAGTAAGAAGACCCAGTACTTC
CSVAVASGSKKTQYF
>NA|TRBV6-1|TRBJ2-7|few|13
TGTGCCAGCAATTCAGGGAATTCCTACGAGCAGTACTTC
CASNSGNSYEQYF
>TRBD2|TRBV15|TRBJ2-7|NA|16
TGTGCCACCAGCAGGGAGGGACTAGCGGGGTACTACGAGCAGTACTTC
CATSREGLAGYYEQYF
>TRBD2|TRBV7-2|TRBJ2-7|NA|13
TGTGCCAGCAGCTTGCGACTAGCAAACGAGCAGTACTTC
CASSLRLANEQYF
>TRBD1|TRBV30|TRBJ2-7|NA|11
TGTGCCTGGGGGGACAGCTACGAGCAGTACTTC
CAWGDSYEQYF
>TRBD1|TRBV5-1|TRBJ1-1|NA|15
TGCGCCAGCAGGAGTGACAGGGGAATCGGCACTGAAGCTTTCTTT
CASRSDRGIGTEAFF
>TRBD2|TRBV5-4|TRBJ2-7|NA|17
TGTGCCAGCAGCTTGGGGGGGTTTAGCGGGATCTCCTACGAGCAGTACTTC
CASSLGGFSGISYEQYF
>TRBD1|TRBV5-1|TRBJ1-1|NA|15
TGCGCCAGCAGCCCCTGGACAGGCGAGGGCACTGAAGCTTTCTTT
CASSPWTGEGTEAFF